This T cell receptor beta chain derives from a study of vaccination and CD4 T cells after COVID-19 (dated 2022 in TCRdb). In the study overall: The convalescent cohort included six males and four females, with two Hispanic individuals, seven Caucasians, two Asians and one multiracial person. Two doses of either the Pfizer-BioNTech BNT162b2 vaccine (n=8) or the Moderna mRNA-1273 vaccine (n=2) were administered to participants. Post-COVID blood samples were collected from convalescent patients a median of approximately 93 days after diagnosis, with a range of roughly 30 to 161 days. Post-vaccine blood samples were taken a median of about 70 days after the second vaccine dose, with a range of about 13 to 250 days. Culture stimuli were overlapping spike peptide pools from SARS-CoV-2 and from the common cold coronaviruses HCoV-NL63, HCoV-OC43 and HCoV-229E. In control cultures, a CEFX viral epitope pool was used as positive control, an HIV-1 Nef peptide pool was used as negative control, or no peptide was added. In under twelve COVID-19 convalescent patients and a handful of infection-naive healthy vaccine recipients, researchers compared the spike-specific CD4+ TCR repertoire from before mRNA vaccination with the repertoire from after. At the TCR clonotype level, an earlier paper using these donors assessed memory CD4+ T cell crossreactivity between SARS-CoV-2 and common cold coronavirus spike proteins. Overall results and qualifications from the work: Although the median number of SARS-CoV-2-reactive clonotypes went up from around 20 after infection to 38 after vaccination, the increase was not significant. Of the vaccine-specific clones found in convalescent patients, nearly all (304 of 307) were mono-reactive for SARS-CoV-2 spike instead of being cross-reactive with common cold coronaviruses. In convalescent patients, a median roughly 88% of post-vaccine SARS-CoV-2-reactive clones were detected only after vaccination, suggesting vaccine-specific priming. The number of convalescent patients in the study was relatively small, and the study did not examine early timepoints following natural infection.

The meaning of the sample's treatment or condition label: roughly ten-day PBMC culture with coronavirus spike peptide pools or control peptides (ViraFEST assay). CD4+ T cells from unexposed donors were collected before the COVID-19 pandemic (2011-2018). The study used the ViraFEST assay, which expanded antigen-specific T cells with peptide pools and then identified expanded clonotypes by TCR sequencing. About 2 million PBMCs per well were cultured in IMDM with approximately 5% human AB serum and 8.5 to 10 IU/ml IL-2, plus 10 ug/ml peptide pools. Half of the culture medium was replaced with fresh IL-2-containing medium on days 3 and 7. After approximately eleven days of culture, CD4+ T cells were isolated by negative selection using the EasySep CD4+ T cell isolation kit. As far as cell numbers permitted, CD4+ T cells from unexposed donors were tested for reactivity against SARS-CoV-2 S and N as well as four spike pools from common cold coronaviruses. PBMCs were separated from whole blood using Ficoll-Paque Plus gradient centrifugation and then either used fresh or cryopreserved at -140C. Each culture condition was generally run in triplicate wells. The leukapheresis product for the unexposed donors was obtained through commercial purchase.

Libraries were constructed by PCR. DNA from cultured CD4+ T cells was subjected to TCR sequencing with the Oncomine TCR Beta short-read assay at the Johns Hopkins FTIC core. The QIAamp micro DNA kit was used to extract genomic DNA from the cultured CD4+ T cells. Oncomine TCR Beta libraries made from cultured CD4+ T cells were pooled using unique dual indexes and sequenced on an Illumina iSeq 100. The study's own analysis went as follows. Non-productive sequences were filtered out, and CDR3s that did not start with C, did not end with F or W, or were shorter than 7 amino acids were discarded. The MANAFEST web application identified antigen-specific clonotypes by comparing peptide-stimulated wells against reference wells and other culture wells. For a clone to be called positive, the clone needed an FDR below 0.05, an odds ratio above 5, and a productive frequency above 0.1% in at least two of three replicate wells. A clonotype was classed as cross-reactive if the clonotype showed significant expansion both in SARS-CoV-2 spike wells and in at least one common cold coronavirus spike condition. Using R version 3.6.1, CDR3 homology was evaluated through Levenshtein distances (stringdist) along with unrooted phylogenetic trees (ape). Clones were called with MiXCR by TCRdb after fastp trimmed the public reads at Q25, and only in-frame beta chains were retained. Each record represents a unique CDR3 protein, reported with the most common genes and DNA among its rows. These V and J calls originate from TCRdb's pipeline instead of the authors' own analysis. This sample gives 4,500 to 6,000 distinct CDR3 sequences in total; around 39% of them show up just once. Jointly, the top ten make up roughly 41% of the sample.

With regard to this clonotype: Its target antigen remains unknown. Base qualities are not provided; no much larger clone lies one nucleotide away.

V ends up 7 bases short and J 4 bases short, with an unmatched junction base count of 4. From the germline V gene (reference sequence), CDR1 is DFQATT and CDR2 is SNEGSKA. The CDR3 runs 14 amino acids, cysteine and phenylalanine included. Here the CDR3 DNA is all that survives: 42 bases in frame from base 1. The chain is encoded by TRBV20-1 joined to TRBJ2-1, and 13 junctional nucleotides match TRBD2. The sequenced material came from CD4+ T cells from blood, cultured in vitro. The source of this sequence is a human donor in good health. The DNA reads TGCAGTGTTCAACTAGCGGGGGGGTACAATGAGCAGTTCTTC. Translated, it gives CSVQLAGGYNEQFF.